One sample yielded the 5 T cell receptor beta chains listed below, sequenced in a study of shared clonotypes between healthy human individuals (dated by TCRdb to 2020 to 2022). To prepare the library, the immunoSEQ multiplex PCR assay was applied. This is the immuneACCESS table as TCRdb keeps it, with only in-frame sequences that have V and J called. A part of the clones is gone; compared with another copy, unresolved V genes explain less than half, and the rest is unexplained. Counted in this sample were about 2.4 million clones; over 85% of them appeared once. The ten largest clones capture roughly 0.14% of the sample. The sample consisted of naive CD4+ T cells sorted from blood. Reading the label with the study, this specimen's cell subset or site is: CD45RA+ positively selected. The source of these receptors is a man aged 18 to 29 in good health.

The V and J genes are TRBV4-3 and TRBJ2-2, with D possibly called TRBD1 or TRBD2 (5 bases each). V lost 4 bases, J lost 7 bases, and 13 bases lay in between. The CDR3 consists of 14 residues. Germline assignment: CDR1 LGHNA and CDR2 YSLEER. CDR3 protein: CASSPGAYGGELFF. In DNA, the CDR3 is TGCGCCAGCAGCCCCGGGGCCTACGGCGGGGAGCTGTTTTTT.

The chain joins TRBV2 to TRBJ2-7; D might be TRBD2 (5 bases). The CDR3 contains 13 residues. Germline CDR1 reads SNHLY; CDR2 reads FYNNEI. V lost 6 bases, J lost 7 bases, and 16 bases lay in between. In DNA, the CDR3 is TGTGCCAGCAGCGCCGAAAACCCGGGGGAGCAGTACTTC. Protein sequence: CASSAENPGEQYF.

Notes on this clone: This sample also contains other DNA sequences that code for the same CDR3. This sequence joins TRBV7-2 and TRBJ2-3, with D maybe TRBD2 (5 bases). The germline gives CDR1 SGHTA, CDR2 FQGNSA. Between the trimmed V and J ends, which lost 1 base and 4 bases, there was a span of 9 bases. The CDR3 length is 14 residues. The CDR3 sequence: CASSLGGSSDTQYF. Here the CDR3 DNA reads TGTGCCAGCAGCTTAGGTGGGAGCTCAGATACGCAGTATTTT.

This clone was seen a single time. The chain is built from TRBV11-1 and TRBJ1-1; D might be TRBD1 (6 bases). V lost 6 bases and J 7 bases, leaving 12 bases between the germline ends. Looked up from germline, CDR1 is SGHAT and CDR2 is FQDESV (reference sequence). This CDR3 spans 12 amino acids. As DNA, the CDR3 is TGTGCCAGCAGTACAGGGAACGGTGAAGCTTTCTTT. It translates to CASSTGNGEAFF. Full variable domain (rest looked up from reference TRBV11-1 and TRBJ1-1): EAEVAQSPRYKITEKSQAVAFWCDPISGHATLYWYRQILGQGPELLVQFQDESVVDDSQLPKDRFSAERLKGVDSTLKIQPAELGDSAMYLCASSTGNGEAFFGQGTRLTVV.

The rearrangement links TRBV2 to TRBJ1-6, with 9 nucleotides matching TRBD1. The CDR3 has 15 residues. V was pared by 6 bases and J by 6 bases, with 6 bases of the junction left unmatched. CDR1 is SNHLY, CDR2 FYNNEI, per germline. Written as DNA, the CDR3 is TGTGCCAGCAGGGGACAGGGCTCCGTTAATTCACCCCTCCACTTT. Translation: CASRGQGSVNSPLHF.